These 16 T cell receptor beta chains came from one sample sequenced in a study of OX40 agonist ivuxolimab in advanced cancers. Method: immunoSEQ multiplex PCR; TCRdb's copy keeps in-frame clones and lacks some. The data contain tens of thousands of clones, under 90% of them singletons. The sample in question was CD4+ or CD8+ T cells sorted from blood, obtained in a trial of the OX40 agonist ivuxolimab. These receptors were taken from an adult with an advanced solid tumor such as melanoma, head and neck, liver or kidney cancer.

This chain's CDR3 is CASSRPVQRPQHF. DNA for the CDR3: TGTGCCAGCAGTCGCCCCGTTCAGCGGCCCCAGCATTTT. The chain couples TRBV28 to TRBJ1-5; D remains ambiguous. The CDR3 totals 13 residues. V dropped 5 bases and J dropped 9 bases, with 14 bases sitting between them. Germline-derived CDR1 and CDR2 are MDHEN and SYDVKM.

The rearrangement joins TRBV29-1 to TRBJ1-1; D is uncertain. The CDR3 covers 10 residues. Germline values: CDR1 SQVTM, CDR2 ANQGSEA. Between the trimmed V and J ends, which lost 4 bases and 6 bases, there was a span of 6 bases. CDR3 in amino acids: CSVVSSEAFF. CDR3 in DNA: TGCAGCGTTGTTTCGTCTGAAGCTTTCTTT.

This clone was counted once. The chain has TRBV30 and TRBJ2-7; 10 bases map to TRBD1. Germline V gene sequence: CDR1 GTSNPN, CDR2 SVGIG (reference sequence). V shed 2 bases, J shed 1 base, and the junction held 8 bases outside the gene matches. This CDR3 has 16 amino acids. This CDR3 reads CAWSRRTGGRSYEQYF. The CDR3, as DNA: TGTGCCTGGAGTAGGAGGACAGGGGGAAGGTCCTACGAGCAGTACTTC.

V and J are TRBV9 and TRBJ2-2, with 8 bases aligning to TRBD2. Germline CDR1 and CDR2: SGDLS and YYNGEE. After removal of 6 bases from V and 4 bases from J, the junction contained 8 bases not matched to a gene. The CDR3 sequence is 15 residues long. CDR3 nucleotides: TGTGCCAGCACCGCCGGGGGGGAGGGCACCGGGGAGCTGTTTTTT. Translating it yields CASTAGGEGTGELFF.

The rearrangement joins TRBV6-5 to TRBJ1-2, with D possibly TRBD1 on 6 matching bases. The CDR3 runs to 13 residues. V was trimmed by 6 bases and J by 6 bases, leaving 14 bases between them. Germline CDR1 MNHEY, CDR2 SVGAGI. The CDR3 nucleotides read TGTGCCAGCAGGCGGGGACACATGGATGGCTACACCTTC. This encodes CASRRGHMDGYTF.

The chain carries TRBV9 and TRBJ1-1; no clear D gene. CDR1 and CDR2 from the germline V gene are SGDLS and YYNGEE. The length of the CDR3 is 13 residues. V was trimmed by 0 bases and J by 4 bases, leaving 7 bases between them. CDR3 region: CASSVGQSTEAFF. CDR3 DNA: TGTGCCAGCAGCGTAGGGCAGAGCACTGAAGCTTTCTTT.

The chain couples TRBV5-1 to TRBJ2-1, with 8 bases lining up with TRBD2. V was clipped by 7 bases and J by 13 bases; unmatched bases: 13. This CDR3 spans 13 amino acids. The V gene's germline CDR1 is SGHRS and CDR2 YFSETQ. The CDR3 loop is CASRGVTSGNQFF. As DNA, the CDR3 is TGCGCCAGCCGAGGCGTAACTAGCGGCAACCAGTTCTTC. The variable domain in full, completed from reference TRBV5-1 and TRBJ2-1, reads KAGVTQTPRYLIKTRGQQVTLSCSPISGHRSVSWYQQTPGQGLQFLFEYFSETQRNKGNFPGRFSGRQFSNSRSEMNVSTLELGDSALYLCASRGVTSGNQFFGPGTRLTVL.

The gene calls are TRBV2 and TRBJ2-7; unclear D gene. Germline V gene data show CDR1 as SNHLY and CDR2 as FYNNEI. The V and J ends lost 1 base and 6 bases respectively, with 7 bases between them. The CDR3 covers 12 residues. CDR3 sequence: CASSEEGFEQYF. In DNA, the CDR3 is TGTGCCAGCAGTGAAGAAGGGTTCGAGCAGTACTTC.

This clone was picked up a small number of times. The CDR3 protein is CASSSTTGLIGKLFF. The CDR3 DNA follows: TGCGCCAGCAGCTCAACGACAGGCCTGATAGGTAAACTGTTTTTT. This chain links TRBV5-1 with TRBJ1-4; a possible D gene is TRBD1 (6 bases). CDR3 length equals 15 residues. Germline loops: CDR1 SGHRS, CDR2 YFSETQ. V lost 3 bases and J 11 bases, leaving 20 bases between the germline ends.

This clone was seen a few times. The chain is built from TRBV2 and TRBJ2-7, with D possibly called TRBD1 or TRBD2 (6 bases each). CDR1 is SNHLY, CDR2 FYNNEI, per germline. Trimming took 8 bases from V and 6 from J, leaving 14 bases between them. This CDR3 is 12 amino acids long. This chain's CDR3 is CASLFGGGEQYF. DNA of the CDR3: TGTGCCAGCCTATTTGGAGGGGGCGAGCAGTACTTC.

The J gene is TRBJ1-3, the V gene TRBV30; D remains ambiguous. V lost 0 bases and J lost 7, with 10 bases in between. The CDR3 extends over 13 amino acids. Germline CDR1 is GTSNPN and CDR2 is SVGIG (reference sequence). The CDR3 protein is CAWSVALFNTIYF. DNA of the CDR3: TGTGCCTGGAGTGTAGCGTTGTTTAACACCATATATTTT.

This clone appeared once. The chain couples TRBV10-3 to TRBJ1-4; D remains unclear. The CDR3 length is 13 residues. The V end lost 4 bases, the J end lost 8 bases, and 11 bases lay between the germline ends. CDR1 is ENHRY and CDR2 is SYGVKD in the germline V gene. This CDR3 reads CAISGETGEKLFF. The CDR3 DNA is TGTGCCATCAGTGGTGAAACCGGGGAAAAACTGTTTTTT.

This clone was seen once. The rearrangement uses TRBV28 and TRBJ1-3, with D hard to call. There are 15 residues in the CDR3. V lost 2 bases to trimming and J lost 3 bases, with 11 bases between them. Germline CDR1 and CDR2: MDHEN and SYDVKM. Written as DNA, the CDR3 is TGTGCCAGCAGTTTACCGGGTTTGGGTGGAAACACCATATATTTT. This translates into CASSLPGLGGNTIYF.

The chain combines TRBV18 with TRBJ1-2, with 7 bases aligning to TRBD1. Germline values: CDR1 KGHSH, CDR2 LQKENI. The CDR3 is made up of 14 amino acids. The CDR3 region has the DNA TGTGCAGAGGGGGCGGACACCGGGACCTATGGCTACACCTTC. Encoded protein: CAEGADTGTYGYTF. The full variable domain, with the rest looked up from reference TRBV18 and TRBJ1-2, is NAGVMQNPRHLVRRRGQEARLRCSPMKGHSHVYWYRQLPEEGLKFMVYLQKENIIDESGMPKERFSAEFPKEGPSILRIQQVVRGDSAAYFCAEGADTGTYGYTFGSGTRLTVV.

V gene TRBV7-2 combines with J gene TRBJ1-6; D remains unclear. V was clipped by 1 base and J by 7 bases, with 2 bases between them. CDR3 length equals 12 residues. The germline gives CDR1 SGHTA, CDR2 FQGNSA. The CDR3 DNA reads TGTGCCAGCAGCTTAGGAAATTCACCCCTCCACTTT. Encoded protein: CASSLGNSPLHF.

V is TRBV19 and J is TRBJ1-5; D is possibly TRBD1 (6 bases). V was pared by 6 bases and J by 1 base, with 16 bases between. Germline values: CDR1 LNHDA, CDR2 SQIVND (reference sequence). This CDR3 is built from 16 residues. The DNA of the CDR3 is TGTGCCAGTAGCCCGATCGGGGGGGCGAGCAATCAGCCCCAGCATTTT. Translating gives CASSPIGGASNQPQHF.